Each of the 27 T cell receptor beta chains below was sequenced from the same sample in a study of yellow fever vaccine responses in identical twins. Each CDR3 protein gets one entry after TCRdb re-called the RT-PCR reads with MiXCR. The table shows some 23,000 distinct CDR3 sequences, with about three quarters occurring only once. The sample was T cells from blood (PBMCs), unsorted or a sorted subset (not recorded which), taken before or after yellow fever vaccination (not recorded which). Receptors were obtained from a woman between 18 and 30 years old who received the yellow fever vaccine.

The rearrangement uses TRBV29-1 and TRBJ1-1; D ambiguous. CDR1 is SQVTM and CDR2 is ANQGSEA in the germline V gene. Deletions cut 4 bases from V and 4 bases from J, with 4 bases between. This CDR3 contains 10 residues. As DNA, the CDR3 is TGCAGCGTTGGAAGCACTGAAGCTTTCTTT. Amino acids: CSVGSTEAFF.

The V call is TRBV18, the J call TRBJ2-7; the D is unclear. The CDR3 covers 17 residues. The V end lost 0 bases, the J end lost 2 bases, and 17 bases lay between the germline ends. The germline gives CDR1 KGHSH, CDR2 LQKENI. This CDR3 reads CASSPPHGPGVTYEQYF. CDR3 in DNA: TGTGCCAGCTCACCACCTCACGGGCCGGGCGTAACCTACGAGCAGTACTTC.

The chain employs TRBV12-3 or TRBV12-4 and TRBJ2-7, with 8 nucleotides matching TRBD1. Trimming took 1 base from V and 3 from J; bases not matched to a gene: 5. The CDR3 runs 15 residues. CDR3 in amino acids: CASSLGQGAVYEQYF. The CDR3 coding sequence is TGTGCCAGCAGTTTAGGGCAGGGGGCTGTCTACGAGCAGTACTTC.

This chain connects TRBV11-3 to TRBJ2-7; weak D call: TRBD1 (7 bases). This CDR3 has 18 amino acids. Trimming took 2 bases from V and 3 from J, leaving 23 bases between them. Germline V gives CDR1 SGHNT, CDR2 YENEEA. CDR3 DNA sequence: TGTGCCAGCAGCTTATGGCCCTCCGGAGGGGGCGGAATCTACGAGCAGTACTTC. Translation: CASSLWPSGGGGIYEQYF.

The chain links TRBV6-2 or TRBV6-3 to TRBJ1-6; tentative D call: TRBD1 (5 bases). The CDR3 totals 16 residues. Trimming took 4 bases from V and 6 from J, leaving 16 bases between them. Germline loops: CDR1 MNHEY, CDR2 SVGEGT. CDR3: CASSSLGQSGNSPLHF. The CDR3 nucleotides read TGTGCCAGCAGTTCCTTGGGGCAGTCGGGTAATTCACCCCTCCACTTT.

This clonotype was seen a few times. The chain joins TRBV18 to TRBJ1-6; possibly TRBD1 for D (6 bases). This CDR3 contains 15 residues. Looked up from germline, CDR1 is KGHSH and CDR2 is LQKENI. V dropped 3 bases and J dropped 2 bases, with 8 bases sitting between them. CDR3: CASSPGQPYNSPLHF. The CDR3 region has the DNA TGTGCCAGCTCACCCGGACAGCCCTATAATTCACCCCTCCACTTT.

This clonotype was counted a single time. This chain links TRBV18 with TRBJ2-1, with D possibly TRBD2 on 5 matching bases. In germline, CDR1 is KGHSH, CDR2 LQKENI. The CDR3 is 13 amino acids. Trimming removed 3 bases from V and 5 bases from J, with 8 bases in between. For the CDR3, the DNA is TGTGCCAGCTCACCCCCCGGGGACAATGAGCAGTTCTTC. Encoded protein: CASSPPGDNEQFF.

This clonotype was detected a few times. The rearrangement uses TRBV2 and TRBJ2-7; D may be TRBD1 (6 bases). CDR3 length: 15 residues. In germline, CDR1 is SNHLY, CDR2 FYNNEI. The V and J ends lost 3 bases and 3 bases respectively, with 15 bases between them. This CDR3 is CASSDPRTASYEQYF. In nucleotides, the CDR3 is TGTGCCAGCAGTGACCCTCGGACAGCTAGCTACGAGCAGTACTTC.

The chain recombines TRBV12-3 or TRBV12-4 with TRBJ2-2, with D unresolved. Deletions cut 2 bases from V and 1 base from J, with 2 bases between. The CDR3 has 13 amino acids. The CDR3 DNA sequence: TGTGCCAGCAGTTTAAGGAACACCGGGGAGCTGTTTTTT. This encodes CASSLRNTGELFF.

The chain employs TRBV10-1 and TRBJ2-2, with a possible D match to TRBD2 (7 bases). The CDR3 totals 15 residues. Germline V gene sequence: CDR1 WNHNN, CDR2 SYGVQD (reference sequence). V was shortened by 0 bases and J by 7 bases, with 12 bases between the two germline ends. The CDR3 reads CASSESGGLGGELFF. In DNA, the CDR3 is TGCGCCAGCAGTGAGTCGGGGGGGCTCGGCGGGGAGCTGTTTTTT.

This clonotype was seen more than once but under ten times. The chain joins TRBV12-3 or TRBV12-4 to TRBJ2-1, with 9 bases lining up with TRBD2. The ends lost 3 bases at V and 7 bases at J; junction bases unmatched: 4. This CDR3 spans 14 amino acids. The CDR3 region is CASSFSGGSNEQFF. In DNA form, the CDR3 reads TGTGCCAGCAGTTTTAGCGGGGGTAGTAATGAGCAGTTCTTC.

The chain is built from TRBV12-3 or TRBV12-4 and TRBJ2-7; 7 bases fit TRBD2. This CDR3 spans 13 amino acids. The J segment lost 5 bases and the V segment lost 2 bases, leaving 3 bases of the junction unmatched. The CDR3 is CASSLIAGDEQYF. For the CDR3, the DNA is TGTGCCAGCAGTTTAATAGCGGGTGACGAGCAGTACTTC.

This clonotype was observed once. The genes are TRBV7-9 and TRBJ2-7, with 8 bases identical to TRBD1. The CDR3 consists of 14 residues. V lost 5 bases, J lost 4 bases, and 7 bases stayed unmatched. Germline CDR1 reads SEHNR; CDR2 reads FQNEAQ (reference sequence). CDR3: CASSARDRNYEQYF. In DNA, the CDR3 is TGTGCCAGCAGCGCCCGGGACAGGAATTACGAGCAGTACTTC. Filled out from reference TRBV7-9 and TRBJ2-7, the complete variable domain reads DTGVSQNPRHKITKRGQNVTFRCDPISEHNRLYWYRQTLGQGPEFLTYFQNEAQLEKSRLLSDRFSAERPKGSFSTLEIQRTEQGDSAMYLCASSARDRNYEQYFGPGTRLTVT.

This sequence joins TRBV3-1 and TRBJ1-2; 8 bases are shared with TRBD1. Unmatched junction bases numbered 4, after V lost 3 bases and J lost 4 bases. CDR1 LGHDT and CDR2 YNNKEL come from the germline V gene (reference sequence). The CDR3 length is 14 residues. In DNA form, the CDR3 reads TGTGCCAGCAGCCACACCGGGACAGGCTATGGCTACACCTTC. Translating it yields CASSHTGTGYGYTF.

The chain is built from TRBV5-5 and TRBJ2-1; D perhaps matches TRBD2 (5 bases). The germline V gene has CDR1 SGHKS and CDR2 YYEKEE (reference sequence). The CDR3 runs to 15 residues. V shed 0 bases and J shed 2 bases, with 9 bases lying between them. The DNA of the CDR3 is TGTGCCAGCAGCTTGGACGGGGTAGCCTACAATGAGCAGTTCTTC. Protein product: CASSLDGVAYNEQFF. The variable domain in full, completed from reference TRBV5-5 and TRBJ2-1, reads DAGVTQSPTHLIKTRGQQVTLRCSPISGHKSVSWYQQVLGQGPQFIFQYYEKEERGRGNFPDRFSARQFPNYSSELNVNALLLGDSALYLCASSLDGVAYNEQFFGPGTRLTVL.

The J gene is TRBJ2-3, the V gene TRBV20-1, with D unresolved. This CDR3 is built from 11 residues. Looked up from germline, CDR1 is DFQATT and CDR2 is SNEGSKA (reference sequence). Trimming removed 6 bases from V and 5 bases from J, with 9 bases in between. CDR3 in DNA: TGCAGTGCCCAAGTGGTAGATACGCAGTATTTT. Protein: CSAQVVDTQYF.

This sequence joins TRBV7-9 and TRBJ2-2; unclear D gene. The CDR3 runs 13 residues. Germline V gene sequence: CDR1 SEHNR, CDR2 FQNEAQ (reference sequence). Trimming pared 5 bases from V and 7 bases from J, leaving 11 bases between. CDR3: CASSPRGSGELFF. CDR3 nucleotide sequence: TGTGCCAGCAGCCCCCGTGGCAGCGGGGAGCTGTTTTTT.

This clonotype showed up just a few times. This chain uses TRBV10-3 with TRBJ1-2; possibly TRBD1 for D (6 bases). This CDR3 is 12 amino acids long. V lost 3 bases and J lost 11, with 13 bases in between. Germline CDR1 reads ENHRY; CDR2 reads SYGVKD. This chain's CDR3 is CAISEEQGSYTF. CDR3 sequence (DNA): TGTGCCATCAGTGAAGAACAGGGAAGTTACACCTTC.

The chain is built from TRBV28 and TRBJ2-2, with D perhaps TRBD1 (5 bases). V lost 3 bases and J lost 4, with 15 bases in between. Looked up from germline, CDR1 is MDHEN and CDR2 is SYDVKM. CDR3 size: 16 residues. This CDR3 reads CASSLSQGAGTGELFF. CDR3 bases: TGTGCCAGCAGTTTGTCCCAGGGTGCTGGCACCGGGGAGCTGTTTTTT.

The chain joins TRBV12-3 or TRBV12-4 to TRBJ2-6; D gene ambiguous. This CDR3 is built from 14 residues. The V and J ends lost 3 bases and 2 bases respectively, with 5 bases between them. CDR3 residues: CASSFTAGANVLTF. CDR3 DNA sequence: TGTGCCAGCAGTTTCACAGCTGGGGCCAACGTCCTGACTTTC.

The rearrangement uses TRBV18 and TRBJ2-7; 8 nucleotides match TRBD1. The CDR3 has 13 amino acids. Germline assignment: CDR1 KGHSH and CDR2 LQKENI. V shed 5 bases, J shed 5 bases, and the junction held 5 bases outside the gene matches. The DNA of the CDR3 is TGTGCCAGCTCAGCAGGACAGGGTCACGAGCAGTACGTC. It encodes CASSAGQGHEQYV.

This chain uses TRBV28 with TRBJ1-3; D is unresolved. Germline CDR1 is MDHEN and CDR2 is SYDVKM. The V gene lost 6 bases and the J gene lost 0 bases, with 12 bases spanning the gap. The CDR3 sequence is 15 residues long. The CDR3 DNA follows: TGTGCCAGCAGAGATGACGGAGCCTCTGGAAACACCATATATTTT. Translating gives CASRDDGASGNTIYF.

The rearrangement uses TRBV6-1 and TRBJ2-1; D perhaps matches TRBD2 (5 bases). Germline loops: CDR1 MNHNS, CDR2 SASEGT. The CDR3 totals 16 residues. Trimming took 5 bases from V and 0 from J, leaving 14 bases between them. CDR3 in DNA: TGTGCCAGCAGTCCGTTCAGCGACTACTCCTACAATGAGCAGTTCTTC. Translation: CASSPFSDYSYNEQFF.

The chain has TRBV6-4 and TRBJ2-1; D ambiguous. Between the trimmed V and J ends, which lost 6 bases and 10 bases, there was a span of 16 bases. Germline V gene sequence: CDR1 MRHNA, CDR2 SNTAGT. The CDR3 loop spans 13 amino acids. Here the CDR3 DNA reads TGTGCCAGCAGCCGGTATCATGGAACAGAGCAGTTCTTC. Translated: CASSRYHGTEQFF.

Concerning this clonotype itself: Mismatch with germline at one junction end may stem from a read error. The rearrangement links TRBV28 to TRBJ1-1, with D unresolved. This CDR3 is 14 amino acids long. The germline V gene has CDR1 MDHEN and CDR2 SYDVKM. CDR3 nucleotide sequence: TGTGCCAGCAGTTTTGGACCATCGAACGCTGAAGCTTTCTTT. This gives the protein CASSFGPSNAEAFF.

This rearrangement joins TRBV20-1 to TRBJ2-3; D unclear. Germline V gene lookup returns CDR1 DFQATT and CDR2 SNEGSKA (reference sequence). Trimming stripped 3 bases from V and 3 bases from J, with 10 bases between. The CDR3 has 13 residues. DNA of the CDR3: TGCAGTGCTAGGGGATCCTCTACAGATACGCAGTATTTT. It is translated as CSARGSSTDTQYF.

This clonotype was detected only a few times. The chain couples TRBV6-5 to TRBJ2-7; D is unresolved. In germline, CDR1 is MNHEY, CDR2 SVGAGI. The CDR3 has 13 residues. V lost 2 bases and J 2 bases, leaving 7 bases between the germline ends. The CDR3 protein is CASSYRLTYEQYF. CDR3 sequence (DNA): TGTGCCAGCAGTTACCGACTCACCTACGAGCAGTACTTC.